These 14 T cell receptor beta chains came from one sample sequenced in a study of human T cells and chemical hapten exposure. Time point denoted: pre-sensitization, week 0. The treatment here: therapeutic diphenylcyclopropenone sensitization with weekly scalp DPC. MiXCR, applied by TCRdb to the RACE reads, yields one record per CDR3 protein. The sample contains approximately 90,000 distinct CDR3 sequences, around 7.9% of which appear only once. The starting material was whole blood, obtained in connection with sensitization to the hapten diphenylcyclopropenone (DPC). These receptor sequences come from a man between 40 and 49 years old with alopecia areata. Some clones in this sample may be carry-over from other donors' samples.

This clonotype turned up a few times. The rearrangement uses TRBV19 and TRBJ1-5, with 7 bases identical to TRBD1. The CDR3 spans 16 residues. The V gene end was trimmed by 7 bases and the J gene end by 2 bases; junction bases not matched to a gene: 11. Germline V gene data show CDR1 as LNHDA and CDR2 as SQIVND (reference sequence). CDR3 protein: CASTETRDSRNQPQHF. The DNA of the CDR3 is TGTGCCAGTACCGAAACCCGGGACAGCCGCAATCAGCCCCAGCATTTT.

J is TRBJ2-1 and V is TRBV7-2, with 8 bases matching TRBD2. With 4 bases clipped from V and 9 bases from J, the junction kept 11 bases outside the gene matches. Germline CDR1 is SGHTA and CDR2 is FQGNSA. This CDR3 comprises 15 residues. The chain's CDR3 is CASSSLRGGVGEQFF. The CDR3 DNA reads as TGTGCCAGCAGCTCCCTTCGGGGGGGAGTCGGTGAGCAGTTCTTC.

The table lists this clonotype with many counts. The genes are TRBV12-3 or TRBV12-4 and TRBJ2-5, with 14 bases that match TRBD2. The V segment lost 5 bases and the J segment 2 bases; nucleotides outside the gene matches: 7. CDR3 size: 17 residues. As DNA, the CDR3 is TGTGCCAGCAGTCTTTTAGGGACTAGCGGGGGTCAAGAGACCCAGTACTTC. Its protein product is CASSLLGTSGGQETQYF.

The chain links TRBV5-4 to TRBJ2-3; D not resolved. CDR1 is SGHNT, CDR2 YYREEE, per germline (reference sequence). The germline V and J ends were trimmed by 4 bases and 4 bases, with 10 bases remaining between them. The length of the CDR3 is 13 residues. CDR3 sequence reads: CASSLMLSDTQYF. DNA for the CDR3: TGTGCCAGCAGCCTGATGCTGTCAGATACGCAGTATTTT.

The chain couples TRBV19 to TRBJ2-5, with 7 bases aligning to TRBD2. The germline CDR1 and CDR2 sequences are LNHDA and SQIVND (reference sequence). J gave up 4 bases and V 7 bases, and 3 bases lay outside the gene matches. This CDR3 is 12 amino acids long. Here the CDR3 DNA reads TGTGCCAGTAAGCCTAGCGGAGAGACCCAGTACTTC. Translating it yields CASKPSGETQYF.

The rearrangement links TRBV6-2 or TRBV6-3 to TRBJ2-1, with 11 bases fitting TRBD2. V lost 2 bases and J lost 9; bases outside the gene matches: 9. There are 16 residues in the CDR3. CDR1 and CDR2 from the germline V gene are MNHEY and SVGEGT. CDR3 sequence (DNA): TGTGCCAGCAGTTACGGTACCGGGACTAGCGGTGGTGAGCAGTTCTTC. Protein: CASSYGTGTSGGEQFF.

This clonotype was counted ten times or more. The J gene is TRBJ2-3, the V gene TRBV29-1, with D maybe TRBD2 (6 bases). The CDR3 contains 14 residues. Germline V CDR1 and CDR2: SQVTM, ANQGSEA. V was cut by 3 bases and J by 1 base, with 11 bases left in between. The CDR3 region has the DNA TGCAGCGTTGATAGCGGAATCCGCACAGATACGCAGTATTTT. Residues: CSVDSGIRTDTQYF.

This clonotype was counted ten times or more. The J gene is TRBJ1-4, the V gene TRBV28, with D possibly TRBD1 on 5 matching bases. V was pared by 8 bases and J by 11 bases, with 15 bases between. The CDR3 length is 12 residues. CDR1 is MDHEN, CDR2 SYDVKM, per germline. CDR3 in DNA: TGTGCCAGCCGGGACCGCTTGGAGAAACTGTTTTTT. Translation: CASRDRLEKLFF.

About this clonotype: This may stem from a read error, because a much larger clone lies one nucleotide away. The CDR3 region has the DNA TGCGCCAGCAGCCTCATCCCGGAACAGGGGGCCTACGAGCAGTACGTC. It encodes CASSLIPEQGAYEQYV. V gene TRBV5-1 combines with J gene TRBJ2-7; 8 bases agree with TRBD1. Germline V gives CDR1 SGHRS, CDR2 YFSETQ. The CDR3 is 16 residues long. The junction had 11 bases not matched to a gene; V was cut back by 4 bases and J by 2 bases.

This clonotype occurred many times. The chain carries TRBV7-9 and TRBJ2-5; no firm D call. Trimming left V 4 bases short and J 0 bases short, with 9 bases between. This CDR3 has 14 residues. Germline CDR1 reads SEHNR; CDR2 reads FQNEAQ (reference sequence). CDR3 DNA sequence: TGTGCCAGCAGCTATGACCGCAACCAAGAGACCCAGTACTTC. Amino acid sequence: CASSYDRNQETQYF.

CDR3 DNA: TGTGCCAGCAGCGCATCGACAGGGACTTATGGCTACACCTTC. Protein product: CASSASTGTYGYTF. The chain has TRBV9 and TRBJ1-2, with TRBD1 matching 7 bases. In germline, CDR1 is SGDLS, CDR2 YYNGEE. J was trimmed by 5 bases and V by 3 bases; bases with no gene match: 7. The CDR3 loop spans 14 amino acids.

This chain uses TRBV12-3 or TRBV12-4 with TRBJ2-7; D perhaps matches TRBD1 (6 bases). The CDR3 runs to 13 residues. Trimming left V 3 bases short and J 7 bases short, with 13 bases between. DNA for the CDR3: TGTGCCAGCAGTTTTACCCACCAGGGGGAGCAGTACGTC. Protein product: CASSFTHQGEQYV.

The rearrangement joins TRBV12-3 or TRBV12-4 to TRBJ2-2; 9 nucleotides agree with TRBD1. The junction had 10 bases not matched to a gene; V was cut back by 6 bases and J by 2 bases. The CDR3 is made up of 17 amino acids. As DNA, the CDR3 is TGTGCCAGCAGCCGCCCGAGACAGGGGGTCAACACCGGGGAGCTGTTTTTT. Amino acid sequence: CASSRPRQGVNTGELFF.

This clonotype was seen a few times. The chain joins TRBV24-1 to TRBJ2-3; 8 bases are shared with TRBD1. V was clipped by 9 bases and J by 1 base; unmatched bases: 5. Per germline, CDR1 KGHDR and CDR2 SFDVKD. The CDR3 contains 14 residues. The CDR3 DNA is TGTGCCACCCGCCAGGGGGCCGGCACAGATACGCAGTATTTT. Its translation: CATRQGAGTDTQYF.